The T cell receptor beta chain described here comes from a study of blood T cell repertoires in COVID-19 (dated by TCRdb to the early 2020s). Looking at the study overall: Samples covering the acute and convalescent phases of COVID-19 were provided by collaborators in the United States, Italy and Spain. The material from the prospective study consisted of cDNA or gDNA derived from T cells, B-cell-depleted T cells, or PBMCs. The dataset comprised deeply sampled blood TCRbeta repertoires from subjects exposed to, actively infected with, or recovered from COVID-19. Where available, HLA class I and class II types were obtained from metadata supplied by the sample provider rather than from assay-based typing. The repertoires were released in a freely available public database intended as a resource for research on the immune response to SARS-CoV-2. Samples came from the ongoing ImmuneRACE study (first 160 participants) plus 1,254 subjects from 6 global collaborators. The sample metadata nearly always contained a de-identified subject ID, COVID-19 status, age in years and sex. Overall study results and their limits: The quantity of clinical and demographic metadata differed by source and by participant and was supplied without curation.

The V end loses 0 bases and the J end loses 7 bases, and a stretch of 16 bases separates them. CDR1 and CDR2 (SGHVS, FQNEAQ) derive from the germline V gene. The CDR3, from cysteine to phenylalanine, totals 17 residues. The CDR3 DNA has 51 bases and is translated from base 1. Whole blood was collected in K2EDTA tubes by collaborating institutions according to the institutions' own protocols. For TCRbeta analysis, collaborator samples were shipped as frozen whole blood, as isolated PBMCs, or as DNA extracted from either sample type. The immunoSEQ Assay, a bias-controlled multiplex PCR, was used to amplify TCRbeta CDR3 regions from genomic DNA. Per the source publication's procedure: The number of nucleated cells in each sample was estimated from the amplification of reference gene primers within the assay. To quantify the absolute abundance of each unique TCRbeta CDR3 rearrangement, sequence reads were collapsed and filtered. For each sample, productive Simpson clonality was calculated as the square root of Simpson's diversity index over productive rearrangements. As stored in TCRdb, this immuneACCESS dataset retains in-frame rearrangements with V and J assigned. A fraction of the clones does not appear; measured against another copy, unresolved V genes explain less than half of the discrepancy, and the remainder lacks a known reason. Clone size and the V and J calls come from that table; the DNA yielded D and trimming. The sample has approximately 200,000 clones on record, approximately 88% of them singletons. The ten largest clones add up to 3.5% to 5% of the sample.

As for this clone: This clone's antigen is unknown. Base qualities are not recorded, but no much larger clone differs from it by a single base.

What was sequenced was peripheral blood. The chain is encoded by TRBV7-8 joined to TRBJ1-6; TRBD1 is perhaps the D gene, given 6 matching bases. The sequence was collected from a woman in her 30s with acute or convalescent COVID-19. The nucleotide sequence is given as TGTGCCAGCAGCTTAGCGCCTGTTACAGGGCTGAATTCACCCCTCCACTTT. Protein translation: CASSLAPVTGLNSPLHF.